This T cell receptor (beta chain) is from a study of T-cell memory formation after mild COVID-19. Study-wide findings and caveats: Contracting CD4+ clones sat mainly in CM and EM; CD8+ in EMRA.

TCRalpha and TCRbeta libraries used 5'RACE with constant-segment primers and UMIs. TCRdb fed the 5' RACE reads into MiXCR, producing one record per CDR3 protein. Seen here are about 250,000 distinct CDR3 sequences, over 15% observed once, and the top ten hold 2.1%. CDR3 length equals 14 residues. Trimming removed 4 bases from V and 5 bases from J, with 13 bases in between. On this clonotype itself: The antigen is unknown.

The sequence came from an adult woman who had mild COVID-19 (a few samples of this study predate the infection). Cell type and time point are not known. The sample comprised PBMCs or a T cell subset sorted from them (not recorded which). The chain carries TRBV12-3 or TRBV12-4 and TRBJ2-3; no clear D gene. The CDR3 region is CASSSLELVDTQYF. In DNA form, the CDR3 reads TGTGCCAGCAGTTCTCTGGAGTTGGTAGATACGCAGTATTTT.